The 23 T cell receptor beta chains below come from one sample, sequenced in a study of shared clonotypes between healthy human individuals. Repertoires were generated with immunoSEQ multiplex PCR, while TCRdb's copy carries only in-frame clones and drops some. The data contain about 960,000 clones, about three quarters of them seen just once; the ten biggest clones take up about 1.5%. Sequencing was carried out using memory CD4+ T cells sorted from blood. Sample subset: CD45RA-negative fraction. These receptors came from a man aged 18 to 29 in good health.

This clone was detected only a few times. The chain recombines TRBV6-5 with TRBJ2-7; D gene ambiguous. The CDR3 totals 12 residues. Trimming left V 6 bases short and J 4 bases short, with 10 bases between. CDR1 is MNHEY, CDR2 SVGAGI, per germline. CDR3 region: CASSHTEYEQYF. In DNA, the CDR3 is TGTGCCAGCAGCCACACCGAGTACGAGCAGTACTTC.

The rearrangement uses TRBV7-2 and TRBJ2-1, with 8 bases matching TRBD2. V shed 5 bases, J shed 7 bases, and the junction held 7 bases outside the gene matches. CDR3 length equals 14 residues. Germline V gene data show CDR1 as SGHTA and CDR2 as FQGNSA. CDR3 amino acids: CASSPGGPRNEQFF. CDR3 nucleotide sequence: TGTGCCAGCAGCCCGGGAGGGCCTCGGAATGAGCAGTTCTTC. Supplemented by reference TRBV7-2 and TRBJ2-1, the full variable domain reads GAGVSQSPSNKVTEKGKDVELRCDPISGHTALYWYRQSLGQGLEFLIYFQGNSAPDKSGLPSDRFSAERTGGSVSTLTIQRTQQEDSAVYLCASSPGGPRNEQFFGPGTRLTVL.

The genes are TRBV6-1 and TRBJ1-6; possible D gene TRBD1, 5 bases. Looked up from germline, CDR1 is MNHNS and CDR2 is SASEGT. Trimming pared 7 bases from V and 7 bases from J, leaving 14 bases between. The CDR3 runs to 14 residues. The DNA for the CDR3 is TGTGCCAGCATTATCGGGACCGTGAATTCACCCCTCCACTTT. This codes for CASIIGTVNSPLHF.

This chain connects TRBV14 to TRBJ2-2; TRBD2 matches 9 bases. Germline loops: CDR1 SGHDN, CDR2 FVKESK. The CDR3 is made up of 16 amino acids. Losses at the gene ends were 4 bases for V and 6 bases for J; bases not matched to a gene: 9. CDR3 sequence: CASSPRIAGAAGELFF. The CDR3 coding sequence is TGTGCCAGCAGCCCCCGAATAGCGGGAGCCGCCGGGGAGCTGTTTTTT.

J is TRBJ1-6 and V is TRBV5-4; D possibly corresponds to TRBD1 (5 bases). The V and J ends lost 1 base and 6 bases respectively, with 11 bases between them. CDR1 SGHNT and CDR2 YYREEE come from the germline V gene (reference sequence). CDR3 size: 15 residues. CDR3 DNA sequence: TGTGCCAGCAGCTTGCAGGCAGGGAGTAATTCACCCCTCCACTTT. The encoded protein is CASSLQAGSNSPLHF.

This chain links TRBV29-1 with TRBJ2-7; D unclear. V lost 4 bases and J lost 1, with 5 bases in between. Germline V CDR1 and CDR2: SQVTM, ANQGSEA. The CDR3 is 11 residues long. CDR3 DNA: TGCAGCGTTGCTCTATCCTACGAGCAGTACTTC. This codes for CSVALSYEQYF.

This chain links TRBV7-6 with TRBJ2-5, with 7 bases that match TRBD2. Germline V lookup: CDR1 SGHVS, CDR2 FNYEAQ. The CDR3 runs 15 residues. V was clipped by 0 bases and J by 4 bases; unmatched bases: 5. CDR3: CASSLARTSGETQYF. The CDR3 nucleotides read TGTGCCAGCAGCTTAGCAAGGACTAGTGGAGAGACCCAGTACTTC.

The rearrangement joins TRBV7-2 to TRBJ2-5, with 9 bases fitting TRBD2. The DNA end is a closer match to TRBJ2-7, so the J assignment may be wrong. CDR3 size: 16 residues. The germline gives CDR1 SGHTA, CDR2 FQGNSA. CDR3 in amino acids: CASSLATASGIHEQYF. Written as DNA, the CDR3 is TGTGCCAGCAGCTTAGCGACGGCTAGCGGGATCCACGAGCAGTACTTC.

J is TRBJ2-3 and V is TRBV4-3, with D perhaps matching TRBD2 (6 bases). V was shortened by 1 base and J by 4 bases, with 12 bases between the two germline ends. The CDR3 runs to 15 residues. Germline assignment: CDR1 LGHNA and CDR2 YSLEER. CDR3 sequence reads: CASSQAGAPPDTQYF. The CDR3 DNA reads as TGCGCCAGCAGCCAAGCGGGAGCGCCCCCAGATACGCAGTATTTT.

J is TRBJ1-2 and V is TRBV7-9; D gene ambiguous. This CDR3 contains 16 residues. Trimming shortened V by 1 base and J by 8 bases, and 20 bases separated the two germline ends. Germline lookup yields CDR1 SEHNR and CDR2 FQNEAQ (reference sequence). CDR3 region: CASSLDSGRNHLGYTF. The CDR3 DNA is TGTGCCAGCAGCTTAGATTCCGGACGTAATCATCTGGGCTACACCTTC. Complete variable domain (other parts from reference TRBV7-9 and TRBJ1-2): DTGVSQNPRHKITKRGQNVTFRCDPISEHNRLYWYRQTLGQGPEFLTYFQNEAQLEKSRLLSDRFSAERPKGSFSTLEIQRTEQGDSAMYLCASSLDSGRNHLGYTFGSGTRLTVV.

This clone was detected only once. This chain connects TRBV10-3 to TRBJ2-5; weak D call: TRBD2 (7 bases). Germline CDR1 reads ENHRY; CDR2 reads SYGVKD. This CDR3 has 15 residues. The V end lost 0 bases, the J end lost 5 bases, and 13 bases lay between the germline ends. The CDR3 reads CAISESTGRVETQYF. CDR3 bases: TGTGCCATCAGTGAGTCCACAGGGAGGGTTGAGACCCAGTACTTC.

The rearrangement uses TRBV7-6 and TRBJ2-7; 7 bases match TRBD1. The CDR3 contains 16 residues. The V and J ends lost 2 bases and 0 bases, in that order; junction bases with no gene match: 7. Germline CDR1 is SGHVS and CDR2 is FNYEAQ. CDR3 protein: CASSLRNRGSSYEQYF. The CDR3 DNA follows: TGTGCCAGCAGCTTACGTAACAGGGGAAGCTCCTACGAGCAGTACTTC.

The gene calls are TRBV7-9 and TRBJ2-3, with a weak D call TRBD2 (5 bases). V was cut by 6 bases and J by 2 bases, with 9 bases left in between. Germline V CDR1 and CDR2: SEHNR, FQNEAQ (reference sequence). CDR3 length: 13 amino acids. CDR3 nucleotides: TGTGCCAGCAGACTAGTTACCACAGATACGCAGTATTTT. Protein product: CASRLVTTDTQYF.

The CDR3 DNA sequence: TGTGCCAGCAGTGACCCCATGTGGTTGGCCCTGAGGGAAAAACTGTTTTTT. This gives the protein CASSDPMWLALREKLFF. This chain uses TRBV6-4 with TRBJ1-4; D unclear. Trimming took off 2 bases at V and 8 bases at J, with 21 bases between the two ends. The CDR3 is 17 residues long. Germline lookup yields CDR1 MRHNA and CDR2 SNTAGT.

This clone was found a few times. The gene calls are TRBV18 and TRBJ1-1; D remains unclear. Germline-derived CDR1 and CDR2 are KGHSH and LQKENI. This CDR3 comprises 13 residues. V shed 6 bases and J shed 6 bases, with 14 bases lying between them. The CDR3 is CASSHREGAEAFF. CDR3 DNA: TGTGCCAGCTCTCACCGTGAAGGCGCTGAAGCTTTCTTT.

The table lists this clone with a count of one. The V gene is TRBV6-5, the J gene TRBJ2-1; TRBD2 matches 8 bases. Germline V gene sequence: CDR1 MNHEY, CDR2 SVGAGI. This CDR3 comprises 14 residues. After removal of 6 bases from V and 6 bases from J, the junction contained 7 bases not matched to a gene. The CDR3 sequence is CASSPGTSPNEQFF. CDR3 coding DNA: TGTGCCAGCAGCCCCGGGACTAGTCCCAATGAGCAGTTCTTC.

The CDR3 here is CASSSREGQEAFF. The CDR3 region has the DNA TGTGCCAGCAGCTCACGGGAGGGACAGGAAGCTTTCTTT. This chain connects TRBV7-3 to TRBJ1-1, with 7 bases identical to TRBD1. In germline, CDR1 is SGHTA, CDR2 FQGTGA. With 4 bases clipped from V and 8 bases from J, the junction kept 7 bases outside the gene matches. The CDR3 has 13 amino acids.

This clone was counted many times. The genes are TRBV19 and TRBJ2-3; D possibly corresponds to TRBD2 (6 bases). The germline V gene has CDR1 LNHDA and CDR2 SQIVND (reference sequence). V was shortened by 5 bases and J by 2 bases, with 14 bases between the two germline ends. The CDR3 extends over 15 amino acids. The CDR3 loop is CASSVGSGSTDTQYF. The CDR3 DNA sequence: TGTGCCAGTAGTGTTGGCAGCGGGTCCACAGATACGCAGTATTTT. Filled out from reference TRBV19 and TRBJ2-3, the complete variable domain reads DGGITQSPKYLFRKEGQNVTLSCEQNLNHDAMYWYRQDPGQGLRLIYYSQIVNDFQKGDIAEGYSVSREKKESFPLTVTSAQKNPTAFYLCASSVGSGSTDTQYFGPGTRLTVL.

This chain links TRBV7-2 with TRBJ2-7; D is possibly TRBD1 (5 bases). The CDR3 extends over 16 amino acids. With 1 base removed from V and 2 bases from J, the gap between germline ends came to 15 bases. Germline V lookup: CDR1 SGHTA, CDR2 FQGNSA. CDR3: CASSLDKGIYTYEQYF. In DNA form, the CDR3 reads TGTGCCAGCAGCTTAGATAAGGGGATTTATACCTACGAGCAGTACTTC. Full variable domain (outside the CDR3, taken from reference TRBV7-2 and TRBJ2-7): GAGVSQSPSNKVTEKGKDVELRCDPISGHTALYWYRQSLGQGLEFLIYFQGNSAPDKSGLPSDRFSAERTGGSVSTLTIQRTQQEDSAVYLCASSLDKGIYTYEQYFGPGTRLTVT.

V gene TRBV5-1 combines with J gene TRBJ1-5, with 7 bases fitting TRBD1. The CDR3 spans 15 residues. Losses at the gene ends were 0 bases for V and 10 bases for J; bases not matched to a gene: 10. CDR1 and CDR2 (germline): SGHRS, YFSETQ. DNA of the CDR3: TGCGCCAGCAGCTTGGATGGGACAGCCGTGGATCCCCAGCATTTT. It translates to CASSLDGTAVDPQHF.

This chain links TRBV15 with TRBJ1-6; D unclear. Germline V lookup: CDR1 LNHNV, CDR2 YYDKDF (reference sequence). Trimming stripped 1 base from V and 7 bases from J, with 17 bases between. This CDR3 is 17 amino acids long. CDR3 amino acids: CATSRANSSELNSPLHF. CDR3 sequence (DNA): TGTGCCACCAGCAGAGCTAACAGCTCTGAACTAAATTCACCCCTCCACTTT.

This clone was seen a handful of times. V is TRBV6-5 and J is TRBJ1-6; D is perhaps TRBD1 (6 bases). The CDR3 contains 14 residues. The V and J ends lost 4 bases and 9 bases respectively, with 13 bases between them. Germline CDR1 is MNHEY and CDR2 is SVGAGI. The DNA of the CDR3 is TGTGCCAGCAGTTGGGGGGGGCAGAGTTCACCCCTCCACTTT. Protein: CASSWGGQSSPLHF.

The chain couples TRBV11-2 to TRBJ2-7, with TRBD1 matching over 8 bases. Germline values: CDR1 SGHAT, CDR2 FQNNGV. The CDR3 has 15 amino acids. V was pared by 5 bases and J by 4 bases, with 10 bases of the junction left unmatched. The CDR3 nucleotides are TGTGCCAGCAGCCTTAGACAGGGGATGGTTTACGAGCAGTACTTC. Its protein product is CASSLRQGMVYEQYF.